This entry lists 13 T cell receptor beta chains sequenced from one sample in a study of blood T cells in healthy people across ages. A second PCR of 7 to 11 cycles used a sample-barcoded 5' primer and a J-beta primer mix. TCRdb analysed the 5' RACE reads with MiXCR anew, one entry per CDR3 protein. Among around 900,000 distinct CDR3 sequences listed, roughly 51% were seen once. What was sequenced was blood. The origin of the receptors is a woman aged 60-75 years in good health.

The J gene is TRBJ2-7, the V gene TRBV14; D not certain. Trimming pared 2 bases from V and 5 bases from J, leaving 7 bases between. Per germline, CDR1 SGHDN and CDR2 FVKESK. The CDR3 covers 12 residues. CDR3 sequence reads: CASSQFRDEQYF. In nucleotides, the CDR3 is TGTGCCAGCAGCCAATTTCGAGACGAGCAGTACTTC.

The gene calls are TRBV18 and TRBJ2-7; possibly TRBD1 for D (6 bases). Matching the DNA end better, TRBJ2-5 makes the J call doubtful. This CDR3 comprises 17 residues. Germline V lookup: CDR1 KGHSH, CDR2 LQKENI. CDR3 in amino acids: CASSPFRGSPEEETQYF. The CDR3 coding sequence is TGTGCCAGCTCACCATTCAGGGGTTCCCCCGAGGAGGAGACCCAGTACTTC.

This chain links TRBV20-1 with TRBJ2-1; no firm D call. From germline, CDR1 is DFQATT and CDR2 SNEGSKA (reference sequence). This CDR3 has 14 amino acids. Trimming removed 1 base from V and 2 bases from J, with 9 bases in between. CDR3 coding DNA: TGCAGTGCTAGAGTGGGTTCCACCTACAATGAGCAGTTCTTC. Translated: CSARVGSTYNEQFF.

The chain carries TRBV6-1 and TRBJ2-5, with TRBD2 matching over 12 bases. There are 21 residues in the CDR3. V lost 5 bases, J lost 0 bases, and 19 bases stayed unmatched. CDR1 MNHNS and CDR2 SASEGT come from the germline V gene. The CDR3 bases are TGTGCCAGCAGTCGCCGCCCAGCCAGGACTAGCGGGGACAGGTACCAAGAGACCCAGTACTTC. It specifies CASSRRPARTSGDRYQETQYF.

In its sample, this clonotype was seen many times. This chain joins TRBV14 and TRBJ2-3; D remains unclear. Germline CDR1 SGHDN, CDR2 FVKESK. V was shortened by 0 bases and J by 6 bases, with 4 bases between the two germline ends. The CDR3 runs 12 residues. The CDR3: CASSQEGDTQYF. The CDR3 nucleotides read TGTGCCAGCAGCCAAGAAGGGGATACGCAGTATTTT.

This clonotype was counted ten times or more. The chain uses TRBV27 and TRBJ1-2, with D hard to call. Germline CDR1 and CDR2: MNHEY and SMNVEV (reference sequence). The CDR3 sequence is 11 residues long. Deletions cut 8 bases from V and 4 bases from J, with 8 bases between. CDR3 region: CASGTGYGYTF. Here the CDR3 DNA reads TGTGCCAGCGGAACGGGCTATGGCTACACCTTC.

This clonotype was observed a handful of times. V gene TRBV6-2 or TRBV6-3 combines with J gene TRBJ2-5; TRBD2 aligns across 8 bases. J gave up 6 bases and V 5 bases, and 8 bases lay outside the gene matches. The CDR3 runs 14 residues. Germline V gives CDR1 MNHEY, CDR2 SVGEGT. The CDR3 coding sequence is TGTGCCAGCAGTACATCCGGGACTAGGAAGACCCAGTACTTC. As protein: CASSTSGTRKTQYF.

The V and J genes are TRBV29-1 and TRBJ1-2, with TRBD1 matching over 8 bases. The CDR3 contains 12 residues. J lost 5 bases, V lost 4 bases, and 3 bases had no gene match. In germline, CDR1 is SQVTM, CDR2 ANQGSEA. The CDR3 region is CSVVRDRYGYTF. DNA for the CDR3: TGCAGCGTTGTACGGGACAGGTATGGCTACACCTTC.

This chain joins TRBV10-3 and TRBJ2-7, with 7 bases lining up with TRBD1. Germline V lookup: CDR1 ENHRY, CDR2 SYGVKD. The CDR3 is made up of 14 amino acids. V was clipped by 6 bases and J by 5 bases; unmatched bases: 10. CDR3 region: CAIRGTVRSDEQYF. For the CDR3, the DNA is TGTGCCATCAGGGGGACAGTACGAAGCGACGAGCAGTACTTC.

This clonotype was detected a few times. The chain couples TRBV28 to TRBJ1-1; D is possibly TRBD1 (6 bases). The germline V gene encodes CDR1 MDHEN and CDR2 SYDVKM. Trimming pared 3 bases from V and 3 bases from J, leaving 8 bases between. The CDR3 runs to 13 residues. In DNA form, the CDR3 reads TGTGCCAGCAGTTTGGGACAATACACTGAAGCTTTCTTT. It encodes CASSLGQYTEAFF.

The chain links TRBV28 to TRBJ1-1; D is unclear. The CDR3 sequence is 12 residues long. Trimming removed 2 bases from V and 6 bases from J, with 7 bases in between. CDR1 and CDR2 (germline): MDHEN, SYDVKM. DNA of the CDR3: TGTGCCAGCAGTTTAGGGAAGGCTGAAGCTTTCTTT. Protein product: CASSLGKAEAFF.

The chain carries TRBV20-1 and TRBJ2-3; D possibly corresponds to TRBD1 (6 bases). The V end lost 0 bases, the J end lost 8 bases, and 18 bases lay between the germline ends. Looked up from germline, CDR1 is DFQATT and CDR2 is SNEGSKA (reference sequence). This CDR3 contains 15 residues. CDR3 DNA: TGCAGTGCTAGAGATGTTGGGACACCGGGTCGTACGCAGTATTTT. The encoded protein is CSARDVGTPGRTQYF.

This clonotype appeared a single time. The rearrangement joins TRBV20-1 to TRBJ2-1; 8 nucleotides agree with TRBD1. Germline V lookup: CDR1 DFQATT, CDR2 SNEGSKA (reference sequence). The length of the CDR3 is 14 residues. The trim removed 4 bases at V and 11 bases at J, leaving 13 bases unmatched. The CDR3: CSANPSGGAYKQFF. The CDR3 DNA sequence: TGCAGTGCTAATCCATCAGGGGGCGCGTATAAGCAGTTCTTC.